These 15 T cell receptor beta chains were sequenced from one sample in a study of blood T cell repertoires in COVID-19. Sequencing was performed with immunoSEQ multiplex PCR; in TCRdb, only in-frame clones are kept and a portion is missing. Of about 24,000 clones listed, about four fifths are singletons. Material: peripheral blood. These receptor sequences come from a man in his fifties with COVID-19, enrolled during active disease.

The chain has TRBV2 and TRBJ1-2; D unclear. Germline V gene sequence: CDR1 SNHLY, CDR2 FYNNEI. Trimming removed 4 bases at V and 3 bases at J, with 15 bases between. The CDR3 has 15 amino acids. This CDR3 reads CASSVGEVAHYGYTF. CDR3 nucleotide sequence: TGTGCCAGCAGTGTCGGGGAGGTAGCCCACTATGGCTACACCTTC. Complete variable domain (other parts from reference TRBV2 and TRBJ1-2): EPEVTQTPSHQVTQMGQEVILRCVPISNHLYFYWYRQILGQKVEFLVSFYNNEISEKSEIFDDQFSVERPDGSNFTLKIRSTKLEDSAMYFCASSVGEVAHYGYTFGSGTRLTVV.

This chain connects TRBV21-1 to TRBJ2-7; TRBD1, the table's D call, lacks a check against the DNA. TRBV21-1 has pseudogene status. The CDR3 runs to 14 residues. The CDR3 sequence is CATIRGDRVHEQYF. The CDR3 DNA is TGTGCCACTATACGAGGGGACAGGGTTCACGAGCAGTACTTC.

V and J are TRBV6-6 and TRBJ1-2, with D perhaps matching TRBD1 (5 bases). The CDR3 consists of 15 residues. Germline CDR1 MNHNY, CDR2 SVGAGI (reference sequence). The V end lost 0 bases, the J end lost 2 bases, and 10 bases lay between the germline ends. As DNA, the CDR3 is TGTGCCAGCAGTTACTCGGGCAGGGCAAACTATGGCTACACCTTC. Encoded protein: CASSYSGRANYGYTF.

This clone has a handful of counts. The rearrangement uses TRBV30 and TRBJ1-2; D is uncertain. The CDR3 length is 14 residues. The V end lost 2 bases, the J end lost 4 bases, and 14 bases lay between the germline ends. CDR1 GTSNPN and CDR2 SVGIG come from the germline V gene (reference sequence). The CDR3 protein is CAWSSEGAGYGYTF. CDR3 DNA sequence: TGTGCCTGGAGTTCAGAGGGAGCTGGCTATGGCTACACCTTC.

This sequence joins TRBV5-1 and TRBJ2-5; weak D call: TRBD1 (5 bases). The germline V and J ends were trimmed by 1 base and 5 bases, with 9 bases remaining between them. Germline V gene sequence: CDR1 SGHRS, CDR2 YFSETQ. The CDR3 extends over 13 amino acids. The CDR3 coding sequence is TGCGCCAGCAGCTTGCGACAGATTGAGACCCAGTACTTC. Its protein is CASSLRQIETQYF.

This clone was seen once. J is TRBJ1-3 and V is TRBV21-1; TRBD1, the table's D call, was not compared with the DNA. TRBV21-1 is termed a pseudogene. The CDR3 sequence is 16 residues long. The CDR3 DNA is TGTGCCAGCAGCAAAGTCTGCCGACAGTCTGGAAACACCATATATTTT. This codes for CASSKVCRQSGNTIYF.

The genes are TRBV7-2 and TRBJ2-2; the D gene is possibly TRBD2 (5 bases). Germline lookup yields CDR1 SGHTA and CDR2 FQGNSA. Trimming stripped 4 bases from V and 5 bases from J, with 11 bases between. The CDR3 is 14 residues long. The CDR3 DNA reads as TGTGCCAGCAGCTCGGGAAGTTGGACCGGGGAGCTGTTTTTT. It yields the protein CASSSGSWTGELFF.

The CDR3 bases are TGTGCCAGCAGCCAAGAAATTTTTTTGGGTCCGAGACCACAAGGGGGTGGCTACACCTTC. Its protein is CASSQEIFLGPRPQGGGYTF. This rearrangement joins TRBV14 to TRBJ1-2; D is possibly TRBD1 (6 bases). Trimming took off 0 bases at V and 7 bases at J, with 30 bases between the two ends. Germline CDR1 reads SGHDN; CDR2 reads FVKESK. There are 20 residues in the CDR3.

This clone came up a few times. This chain uses TRBV5-4 with TRBJ2-7; possible D gene TRBD2, 7 bases. The V gene lost 2 bases and the J gene lost 3 bases, with 12 bases spanning the gap. The CDR3 extends over 14 amino acids. Germline V gene lookup returns CDR1 SGHNT and CDR2 YYREEE (reference sequence). In DNA form, the CDR3 reads TGTGCCAGCAGCTTTGAGGGGGGGCTCTACGAGCAGTACTTC. Its translation is CASSFEGGLYEQYF.

V gene TRBV15 combines with J gene TRBJ2-2; D gene uncertain. CDR1 LNHNV and CDR2 YYDKDF come from the germline V gene (reference sequence). The CDR3 is 15 amino acids. V dropped 1 base and J dropped 2 bases, with 8 bases sitting between them. The CDR3 region has the DNA TGTGCCACCAGCAGAGGACTGATCAACACCGGGGAGCTGTTTTTT. Its translation is CATSRGLINTGELFF.

This clone was detected once. The rearrangement uses TRBV19 and TRBJ1-1, with a weak D call TRBD1 (5 bases). V lost 7 bases and J lost 8, with 11 bases in between. The germline V gene has CDR1 LNHDA and CDR2 SQIVND (reference sequence). This CDR3 has 11 residues. CDR3 protein: CASKGLTEAFF. In nucleotides, the CDR3 is TGTGCCAGTAAGGGACTGACCGAAGCTTTCTTT.

CDR3 DNA: TGTGCCAGCAAACCGGGACAGGGTGTCGATGAGCAGTTCTTC. As protein: CASKPGQGVDEQFF. V usage is TRBV6-5 and J usage is TRBJ2-1, with 9 bases aligning to TRBD1. J gave up 8 bases and V 7 bases, and 9 bases lay outside the gene matches. The CDR3 has 14 residues. From germline, CDR1 is MNHEY and CDR2 SVGAGI.

In this sample, this clone turned up a few times. This rearrangement joins TRBV6-5 to TRBJ2-2, with TRBD2 matching over 10 bases. Germline CDR1 MNHEY, CDR2 SVGAGI. This CDR3 is built from 15 residues. The J segment lost 4 bases and the V segment lost 7 bases, leaving 6 bases of the junction unmatched. CDR3: CASTFTSGATGELFF. CDR3 in DNA: TGTGCCAGCACGTTCACTAGCGGGGCCACCGGGGAGCTGTTTTTT.

V gene TRBV5-4 combines with J gene TRBJ2-3; D is undetermined. V lost 1 base to trimming and J lost 7 bases, with 7 bases between them. The germline CDR1 and CDR2 sequences are SGHNT and YYREEE (reference sequence). The CDR3 has 12 amino acids. CDR3 residues: CASSLPRNTQYF. DNA of the CDR3: TGTGCCAGCAGCTTGCCTAGGAATACGCAGTATTTT.

The rearrangement links TRBV30 to TRBJ2-3; 10 nucleotides align to TRBD2. Germline V gene sequence: CDR1 GTSNPN, CDR2 SVGIG (reference sequence). With V trimmed by 3 bases and J by 6 bases, 9 bases remained unmatched. The CDR3 has 15 residues. The CDR3 loop reads CAWSYALAGSDTQYF. The CDR3 DNA is TGTGCCTGGAGCTATGCACTAGCGGGATCGGATACGCAGTATTTT.